Presented here are 26 T cell receptor beta chains from one specimen sequenced in a study of cytomegalovirus exposure and HLA in healthy donors. 60 Vbeta and 13 Jbeta primers were used in PCR. Using immunoSEQ multiplex PCR, the repertoire was profiled, and TCRdb retains in-frame clones only, with some absent. Among about 160,000 clones, approximately 80% were seen once, and the ten largest hold about 11%. Input material: PBMCs. The receptors were gathered from a man between 50 and 59 years old in good health and CMV-seropositive.

The rearrangement joins TRBV5-1 to TRBJ1-3; D gene ambiguous. The ends were cut back, 0 bases at V and 0 bases at J, with 10 bases in the middle. Germline V gene lookup returns CDR1 SGHRS and CDR2 YFSETQ. The CDR3 is 16 amino acids. The CDR3 spells CASSLGARSSGNTIYF. Written as DNA, the CDR3 is TGCGCCAGCAGCTTGGGGGCCAGGTCCTCTGGAAACACCATATATTTT.

The V gene is TRBV7-2, the J gene TRBJ1-1; a weak D match, TRBD1 (5 bases). Germline CDR1 SGHTA, CDR2 FQGNSA. CDR3 length: 15 residues. V lost 1 base and J lost 3, with 12 bases in between. This CDR3 is CASSLEQPGDTEAFF. In DNA form, the CDR3 reads TGTGCCAGCAGCTTAGAACAGCCGGGGGACACTGAAGCTTTCTTT.

This clone came up a few times. The rearrangement links TRBV30 to TRBJ1-6; 8 bases are a match to TRBD1. Germline V CDR1 and CDR2: GTSNPN, SVGIG (reference sequence). V gave up 3 bases and J gave up 7 bases; unmatched junction bases: 5. This CDR3 comprises 14 residues. In nucleotides, the CDR3 is TGTGCCTGGAGCGCGGGACAGGACAATTCACCCCTCCACTTT. This translates into CAWSAGQDNSPLHF.

The CDR3 bases are TGTGCCAGCAGCGAATACAGCGGCTCTGGAAACACCATATATTTT. Translated: CASSEYSGSGNTIYF. The V call is TRBV9, the J call TRBJ1-3, with unresolved D. Looked up from germline, CDR1 is SGDLS and CDR2 is YYNGEE. Deletions cut 3 bases from V and 0 bases from J, with 10 bases between. The CDR3 loop spans 15 amino acids.

This chain links TRBV5-6 with TRBJ2-7, with D maybe TRBD1 (6 bases). Germline-derived CDR1 and CDR2 are SGHDT and YYEEEE. V lost 4 bases, J lost 2 bases, and 13 bases lay in between. This CDR3 has 14 residues. Here the CDR3 DNA reads TGTGCCAGCAGCCTCGGGACACTAACCTACGAGCAGTACTTC. Protein: CASSLGTLTYEQYF.

The chain joins TRBV7-9 to TRBJ2-5, with TRBD2 matching 7 bases. CDR1 is SEHNR, CDR2 FQNEAQ, per germline (reference sequence). The CDR3 contains 17 residues. The trim removed 2 bases at V and 4 bases at J, leaving 13 bases unmatched. CDR3 protein: CASSLRSSGGKGETQYF. The CDR3 DNA follows: TGTGCCAGCAGCTTAAGGTCTAGCGGTGGAAAGGGAGAGACCCAGTACTTC.

The chain has TRBV14 and TRBJ2-1; 9 bases map to TRBD2. The CDR3 length is 16 residues. Trimming cost V 6 bases and J 6 bases; bases outside gene matches: 12. Germline V gene lookup returns CDR1 SGHDN and CDR2 FVKESK. CDR3: CASSVTGTSSPNEQFF. The CDR3, as DNA: TGTGCCAGCAGTGTTACCGGGACTAGCTCCCCCAATGAGCAGTTCTTC.

The J gene is TRBJ2-5, the V gene TRBV7-3; 8 bases map to TRBD2. The CDR3 extends over 14 amino acids. Trimming took 5 bases from V and 4 from J; bases not matched to a gene: 6. Germline V gives CDR1 SGHTA, CDR2 FQGTGA. Here the CDR3 DNA reads TGTGCCAGCAGCATCGGGGGGGGGCGAGAGACCCAGTACTTC. This encodes CASSIGGGRETQYF.

V and J are TRBV6-1 and TRBJ2-5; D is undetermined. The tail of the sequence fits TRBJ2-7 better, so the J call may be wrong. Germline-derived CDR1 and CDR2 are MNHNS and SASEGT. This CDR3 is built from 14 residues. This chain's CDR3 is CASSEARQDYEQYF. The CDR3, as DNA: TGTGCCAGCAGTGAAGCGCGACAAGACTACGAGCAGTACTTC.

This sequence joins TRBV11-2 and TRBJ2-5; TRBD2 matches at 8 bases. Germline CDR1 SGHAT, CDR2 FQNNGV. The CDR3 covers 18 residues. V lost 5 bases, J lost 5 bases, and 19 bases stayed unmatched. CDR3 nucleotide sequence: TGTGCCAGCAGCCCTGCGACTTGGAGCGGGAGAGCGGAGGAGACCCAGTACTTC. As protein: CASSPATWSGRAEETQYF.

This clone was observed once. The chain employs TRBV7-9 and TRBJ1-4, with 11 bases lining up with TRBD1. The CDR3 spans 15 residues. V lost 5 bases to trimming and J lost 6 bases; unmatched junction nucleotides: 5. CDR1 and CDR2 (germline): SEHNR, FQNEAQ (reference sequence). This CDR3 reads CASSPGTGGDEKLFF. The CDR3 nucleotides are TGTGCCAGCAGCCCAGGGACAGGGGGGGATGAAAAACTGTTTTTT.

This clone was counted at least ten times. The chain recombines TRBV6-5 with TRBJ1-5; D remains unclear. Germline assignment: CDR1 MNHEY and CDR2 SVGAGI. V gave up 2 bases and J gave up 9 bases, with 8 bases separating them. CDR3 length: 12 amino acids. CDR3 in amino acids: CASSYPGGPQHF. CDR3 bases: TGTGCCAGCAGTTACCCGGGTGGGCCCCAGCATTTT.

The chain uses TRBV10-3 and TRBJ1-4; weak D call: TRBD1 (5 bases). CDR3 length equals 13 residues. Germline assignment: CDR1 ENHRY and CDR2 SYGVKD. V gave up 3 bases and J gave up 3 bases, with 5 bases separating them. The CDR3 loop is CAISDRANEKLFF. The DNA of the CDR3 is TGTGCCATCAGTGACAGGGCTAATGAAAAACTGTTTTTT.

The chain links TRBV9 to TRBJ2-2; 9 bases fit TRBD1. The length of the CDR3 is 17 residues. Unmatched junction bases numbered 9, after V lost 3 bases and J lost 3 bases. Germline V CDR1 and CDR2: SGDLS, YYNGEE. The DNA of the CDR3 is TGTGCCAGCAGCGCAGACCGGGACAGGGTTCACACCGGGGAGCTGTTTTTT. As protein: CASSADRDRVHTGELFF.

In its sample, this clone was seen a few times. V and J are TRBV29-1 and TRBJ2-1, with D possibly being TRBD2 (6 bases). Germline V CDR1 and CDR2: SQVTM, ANQGSEA. CDR3 length equals 14 residues. V lost 2 bases and J 5 bases, leaving 13 bases between the germline ends. The CDR3, as DNA: TGCAGCGTTGAACCGACGGGACTTAACAATGAGCAGTTCTTC. Protein sequence: CSVEPTGLNNEQFF.

V gene TRBV28 combines with J gene TRBJ1-2; a possible D gene is TRBD1 (5 bases). Germline V gene sequence: CDR1 MDHEN, CDR2 SYDVKM. CDR3 length equals 12 residues. The ends were cut back, 4 bases at V and 4 bases at J, with 7 bases in the middle. The CDR3 bases are TGTGCCAGCAGTTCCGACAGCTATGGCTACACCTTC. Encoded protein: CASSSDSYGYTF.

In its sample, this clone was seen a few times. It is likely a read error: a sequence one base away is far more abundant. The chain carries TRBV7-8 and TRBJ2-7, with 9 nucleotides matching TRBD1. Germline CDR1 and CDR2: SGHVS and FQNEAQ. J lost 3 bases, V lost 4 bases, and 4 bases had no gene match. CDR3 length: 14 amino acids. DNA for the CDR3: TGTGCCAGCAGCTCAACAGGGGGCCGCTACGAGCAGTACTTC. Translated, it gives CASSSTGGRYEQYF.

The J gene is TRBJ2-5, the V gene TRBV5-6; perhaps TRBD2 as D (7 bases). V gave up 0 bases and J gave up 5 bases, with 11 bases separating them. This CDR3 region has 14 residues. Germline CDR1 is SGHDT and CDR2 is YYEEEE. CDR3 sequence: CASSLGTAGETQYF. The CDR3 nucleotides read TGTGCCAGCAGCTTGGGGACAGCGGGGGAGACCCAGTACTTC.

The chain joins TRBV5-1 to TRBJ1-5, with 8 bases matching TRBD1. Germline CDR1 is SGHRS and CDR2 is YFSETQ. J lost 6 bases, V lost 0 bases, and 5 bases had no gene match. The CDR3 has 15 residues. This CDR3 reads CASSLEGQGGQPQHF. CDR3 nucleotide sequence: TGCGCCAGCAGCTTGGAAGGACAGGGCGGTCAGCCCCAGCATTTT.

This chain connects TRBV7-6 to TRBJ1-5; D perhaps matches TRBD1 (6 bases). The CDR3 loop spans 16 amino acids. CDR1 SGHVS and CDR2 FNYEAQ come from the germline V gene. Deletions cut 0 bases from V and 2 bases from J, with 11 bases between. The CDR3 nucleotides read TGTGCCAGCAGCTTAGCAACAGGGCTTGGCAATCAGCCCCAGCATTTT. Its protein is CASSLATGLGNQPQHF.

The chain is built from TRBV5-4 and TRBJ1-1, with TRBD1 matching 9 bases. The germline gives CDR1 SGHNT, CDR2 YYREEE (reference sequence). With V trimmed by 3 bases and J by 1 base, 4 bases remained unmatched. There are 15 residues in the CDR3. DNA of the CDR3: TGTGCCAGCAGCTGGGGACAGGGCGGGAACACTGAAGCTTTCTTT. Translating it yields CASSWGQGGNTEAFF.

The genes are TRBV6-1 and TRBJ2-1; D is unresolved. The CDR3 consists of 16 residues. Trimming stripped 0 bases from V and 3 bases from J, with 12 bases between. From germline, CDR1 is MNHNS and CDR2 SASEGT. The CDR3 here is CASSEAATGFYNEQFF. The DNA of the CDR3 is TGTGCCAGCAGTGAAGCCGCTACGGGTTTCTACAATGAGCAGTTCTTC.

V and J are TRBV9 and TRBJ2-7; a possible D gene is TRBD1 (5 bases). The CDR3 loop spans 13 amino acids. Germline V lookup: CDR1 SGDLS, CDR2 YYNGEE. V dropped 2 bases and J dropped 6 bases, with 12 bases sitting between them. In DNA, the CDR3 is TGTGCCAGCAGCGTCTCCAGGGAAGGCGAGCAGTACTTC. It yields the protein CASSVSREGEQYF.

This chain joins TRBV6-6 and TRBJ1-4; no reliable D call. Per the germline V gene, CDR1 is MNHNY and CDR2 is SVGAGI (reference sequence). V was trimmed by 2 bases and J by 4 bases, leaving 11 bases between them. This CDR3 is 15 amino acids long. The CDR3, as DNA: TGTGCCAGCAGTTACGAGCGGGGAAGTAATGAAAAACTGTTTTTT. This encodes CASSYERGSNEKLFF.

This clone has just one count. The V call is TRBV7-3, the J call TRBJ2-5; tentatively, D is TRBD1 (6 bases). CDR1 and CDR2 from the germline V gene are SGHTA and FQGTGA. Trimming took 1 base from V and 4 from J, leaving 13 bases between them. The CDR3 is made up of 15 amino acids. The CDR3 region is CASSLNQGNLETQYF. CDR3 sequence (DNA): TGTGCCAGCAGCTTAAATCAGGGGAACCTAGAGACCCAGTACTTC.

The chain joins TRBV10-3 to TRBJ1-1, with a tentative D call TRBD1 (6 bases). The CDR3 spans 15 residues. V was trimmed by 6 bases and J by 4 bases, leaving 18 bases between them. Germline CDR1 is ENHRY and CDR2 is SYGVKD. CDR3 residues: CAIRGPGDGGTEAFF. CDR3 DNA sequence: TGTGCCATCAGGGGTCCAGGGGACGGTGGCACTGAAGCTTTCTTT.